A single sample gave rise to the 3 T cell receptor beta chains below, sequenced in a study of T cells in Graves' hyperthyroidism and ophthalmopathy. From RNA transcripts, TCR beta CDR3 regions were amplified. TCR CDR3 regions were first amplified by RT-PCR with HTBI primers. Using its own MiXCR run on the multiplex PCR reads, TCRdb lists one record per CDR3 protein. Counted here are under 250,000 distinct CDR3 sequences, less than 20% occurring once; the ten biggest clones make up about half. Specimen: blood. Receptors were obtained from a woman aged 45-65 years with Graves' hyperthyroidism.

In this sample, this clonotype turned up a few times. The rearrangement joins TRBV10-3 to TRBJ2-1; D might be TRBD2 (6 bases). Germline CDR1 reads ENHRY; CDR2 reads SYGVKD. V was clipped by 6 bases and J by 10 bases, with 10 bases between them. This CDR3 is built from 11 residues. The CDR3: CAIRSGDEQFF. The CDR3 nucleotides read TGTGCCATCAGGTCGGGAGACGAGCAGTTCTTC.

The rearrangement links TRBV3-1 to TRBJ2-1; 9 positions match TRBD2. Per germline, CDR1 LGHDT and CDR2 YNNKEL (reference sequence). With V trimmed by 1 base and J by 8 bases, 6 bases remained unmatched. The length of the CDR3 is 15 residues. CDR3 protein: CASSQVFSGSYEQFF. The CDR3 coding sequence is TGTGCCAGCAGCCAAGTTTTTAGCGGGAGCTATGAGCAGTTCTTC.

This clonotype was seen ten or more times. The chain couples TRBV12-3 or TRBV12-4 to TRBJ1-5; D is unresolved. V was trimmed by 2 bases and J by 4 bases, leaving 6 bases between them. This CDR3 is built from 13 residues. The CDR3 is CASSLLGNQPQHF. CDR3 nucleotide sequence: TGTGCCAGCAGTTTACTGGGAAATCAGCCCCAGCATTTT.